Sequencing of this T cell receptor beta chain was carried out in a study of blood T cell repertoires in COVID-19. The wider study: T cells, B-cell-depleted T cells, or PBMCs provided the cDNA or gDNA that served as material.

Generated by immunoSEQ multiplex PCR, the TCRdb table keeps only in-frame clones and is missing some. Seen here are about 42,000 clones, about 76% observed once, and the top ten hold 8% to 10%. V was clipped by 4 bases and J by 6 bases, with 16 bases between them. The germline CDR1 and CDR2 sequences are MNHEY and SVGEGT. The CDR3 totals 15 residues. The sample taken for sequencing was peripheral blood. This sequence originates from a man in his sixties or seventies with active or convalescent COVID-19. The chain is built from TRBV6-2 or TRBV6-3 and TRBJ1-5; possibly TRBD1 for D (5 bases). The CDR3: CASSWEGLRSQPQHF. In DNA, the CDR3 is TGTGCCAGCAGTTGGGAGGGGCTTCGAAGTCAGCCCCAGCATTTT.